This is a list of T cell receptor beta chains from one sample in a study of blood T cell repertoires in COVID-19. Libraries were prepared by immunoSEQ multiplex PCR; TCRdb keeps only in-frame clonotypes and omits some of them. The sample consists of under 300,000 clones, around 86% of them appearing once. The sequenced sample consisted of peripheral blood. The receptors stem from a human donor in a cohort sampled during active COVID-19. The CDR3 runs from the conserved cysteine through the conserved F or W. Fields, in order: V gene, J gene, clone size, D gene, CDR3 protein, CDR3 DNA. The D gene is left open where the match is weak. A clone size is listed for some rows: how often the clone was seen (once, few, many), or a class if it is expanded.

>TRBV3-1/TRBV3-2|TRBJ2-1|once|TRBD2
CASSHQTSREQFF
TGTGCCAGCAGCCATCAGACTAGCCGTGAGCAGTTCTTC
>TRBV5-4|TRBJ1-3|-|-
CASSLQGENTIYF
TGTGCCAGCAGCTTGCAGGGTGAAAACACCATATATTTT
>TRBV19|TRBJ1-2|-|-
CASSIGFGGTIRGYTF
TGTGCCAGTAGTATAGGGTTCGGGGGGACTATTCGTGGCTACACCTTC
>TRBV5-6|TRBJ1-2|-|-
CASSLRVSNYGYTF
TGTGCCAGCAGCTTGAGAGTCTCCAACTATGGCTACACCTTC
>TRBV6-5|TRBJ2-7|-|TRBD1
CASSPRDRSYEQYF
TGTGCCAGCAGTCCCCGGGACAGATCCTACGAGCAGTACTTC
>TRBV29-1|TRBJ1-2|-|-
CSVTPGGDSRGYTF
TGCAGCGTTACCCCTGGAGGGGACTCTCGCGGCTACACCTTC
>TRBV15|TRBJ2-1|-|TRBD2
CATSTRGSGRYNEQFF
TGTGCCACCAGCACCCGGGGTAGCGGGAGATACAATGAGCAGTTCTTC
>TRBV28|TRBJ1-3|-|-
CASSPQGAGNTIYF
TGTGCCAGCAGTCCACAGGGAGCGGGAAACACCATATATTTT
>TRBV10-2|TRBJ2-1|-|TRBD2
CASRAGTSGSREDNEQFF
TGCGCCAGCAGAGCCGGGACTAGCGGGAGTCGCGAGGACAATGAGCAGTTCTTC
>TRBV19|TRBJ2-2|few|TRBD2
CATTSGTNTGELFF
TGTGCCACGACTAGCGGGACGAACACCGGGGAGCTGTTTTTT
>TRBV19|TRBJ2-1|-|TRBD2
CASHKGLAGGQEQFF
TGTGCCAGCCATAAGGGACTAGCGGGAGGCCAGGAGCAGTTCTTC
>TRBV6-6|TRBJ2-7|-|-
CASSSDSSYEQYF
TGTGCCAGCAGTTCTGACAGTTCCTACGAGCAGTACTTC
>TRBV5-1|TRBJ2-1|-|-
CASSLAIVADLYNEQFF
TGCGCCAGCAGCTTGGCAATCGTAGCGGACCTTTACAATGAGCAGTTCTTC